These 28 T cell receptor beta chains originate from one sample sequenced in a study of T-cell memory formation after mild COVID-19. From the 5' RACE reads, TCRdb called clonotypes with MiXCR, one entry per CDR3 protein. The sample yields around 320,000 distinct CDR3 sequences, roughly 13% seen once. Sequencing was done on a sample of PBMCs or a T cell subset sorted from them (not recorded which). The origin of the receptors is a man aged 18 to 30 who had mild COVID-19 (a few samples of this study predate the infection). Cell type and time point are not known.

The rearrangement uses TRBV6-5 and TRBJ2-5, with D perhaps given as TRBD1 or TRBD2 (6 bases each). This CDR3 has 15 residues. Trimming removed 2 bases at V and 7 bases at J, with 17 bases between. Germline CDR1 and CDR2: MNHEY and SVGAGI. DNA of the CDR3: TGTGCCAGCAGTTACGCTCCGGCTGGAGGGGGGACCCAGTACTTC. Encoded protein: CASSYAPAGGGTQYF.

This clonotype appeared a few times. V gene TRBV6-4 combines with J gene TRBJ2-2; tentative D call: TRBD1 (5 bases). Germline V gene sequence: CDR1 MRHNA, CDR2 SNTAGT. The V end was cut by 3 bases, the J end by 4 bases, with 6 bases between. This CDR3 has 13 residues. Here the CDR3 reads CASSEQVTGELFF. The CDR3 coding sequence is TGTGCCAGCAGTGAACAGGTCACCGGGGAGCTGTTTTTT.

This clonotype was seen a few times. The chain links TRBV7-9 to TRBJ2-7, with D perhaps TRBD2 (6 bases). V dropped 5 bases and J dropped 11 bases, with 16 bases sitting between them. Looked up from germline, CDR1 is SEHNR and CDR2 is FQNEAQ (reference sequence). CDR3 length: 12 residues. The CDR3 nucleotides are TGTGCCAGCAGCCGCCCTTGGGGGGAGGAGTACGTC. Amino acid sequence: CASSRPWGEEYV.

This clonotype was counted a few times. The V call is TRBV11-2, the J call TRBJ2-2; TRBD1 matches 9 bases. The germline CDR1 and CDR2 sequences are SGHAT and FQNNGV. With 1 base clipped from V and 7 bases from J, the junction kept 13 bases outside the gene matches. This CDR3 has 18 residues. The CDR3 reads CASSLVRAGTGIHGELFF. CDR3 in DNA: TGTGCCAGCAGCTTAGTTAGGGCCGGGACAGGGATTCACGGGGAGCTGTTTTTT.

There are a few counts of this clonotype. V and J are TRBV5-1 and TRBJ2-7, with a tentative D call TRBD1 (6 bases). Trimming cost V 2 bases and J 3 bases, with 12 bases left between them. The CDR3 totals 14 residues. From germline, CDR1 is SGHRS and CDR2 YFSETQ. The CDR3 DNA is TGCGCCAGCAGCTTTACAGGGAACGACTACGAGCAGTACTTC. Translated, it gives CASSFTGNDYEQYF.

V is TRBV19 and J is TRBJ2-5; D is perhaps TRBD2 (6 bases). The CDR3 spans 17 residues. The germline V and J ends were trimmed by 3 bases and 1 base, with 18 bases remaining between them. CDR1 and CDR2 (germline): LNHDA, SQIVND (reference sequence). Here the CDR3 DNA reads TGTGCCAGTAGTATCGATCCGGGACTCCTGCGCCAAGAGACCCAGTACTTC. Protein product: CASSIDPGLLRQETQYF.

This chain links TRBV28 with TRBJ1-6; D remains unclear. Trimming stripped 0 bases from V and 7 bases from J, with 7 bases between. CDR3 length equals 14 residues. Germline V gene lookup returns CDR1 MDHEN and CDR2 SYDVKM. The CDR3 region is CASSLWVSNSPLHF. DNA of the CDR3: TGTGCCAGCAGTTTATGGGTTAGCAATTCACCCCTCCACTTT.

V gene TRBV5-1 combines with J gene TRBJ1-3; D ambiguous. The CDR3 runs 14 residues. V lost 2 bases to trimming and J lost 4 bases, with 10 bases between them. The V gene's germline CDR1 is SGHRS and CDR2 YFSETQ. The DNA of the CDR3 is TGCGCCAGCAGCTTAAGGACGGGGGGAAACACCATATATTTT. Translated, it gives CASSLRTGGNTIYF.

This clonotype was seen many times. This sequence joins TRBV3-1 and TRBJ2-1; TRBD2 aligns across 13 bases. The ends lost 5 bases at V and 3 bases at J; junction bases unmatched: 10. The CDR3 is 18 residues long. CDR1 is LGHDT, CDR2 YNNKEL, per germline (reference sequence). The CDR3 DNA reads as TGTGCCAGCAGCACCCGACTAGCGGGGGGCATCATCTACAATGAGCAGTTCTTC. Encoded protein: CASSTRLAGGIIYNEQFF.

J is TRBJ2-4 and V is TRBV27; D possibly corresponds to TRBD1 (6 bases). The ends were cut back, 5 bases at V and 7 bases at J, with 15 bases in the middle. The CDR3 runs to 14 residues. Germline V gene sequence: CDR1 MNHEY, CDR2 SMNVEV (reference sequence). Here the CDR3 reads CASSRSGTSNIQYF. CDR3 sequence (DNA): TGTGCCAGCAGTAGATCCGGGACAAGTAACATTCAGTACTTC.

In its sample, this clonotype was seen a few times. The chain links TRBV20-1 to TRBJ2-1, with D tentatively TRBD1 (7 bases). Germline V gene sequence: CDR1 DFQATT, CDR2 SNEGSKA (reference sequence). This CDR3 region has 12 residues. CDR3 coding DNA: TGCAGAAACGGGGGACAGACCAATGAGCAGTTCTTC. As protein: CRNGGQTNEQFF.

The chain uses TRBV27 and TRBJ2-7; perhaps TRBD1 as D (6 bases). CDR1 MNHEY and CDR2 SMNVEV come from the germline V gene (reference sequence). V dropped 5 bases and J dropped 2 bases, with 10 bases sitting between them. CDR3 length: 13 amino acids. The CDR3 DNA is TGTGCCAGCAGTAAGACAGGTCCCTACGAGCAGTACTTC. Amino acids: CASSKTGPYEQYF.

This clonotype showed up many times. This sequence joins TRBV5-1 and TRBJ2-1, with D possibly TRBD1 on 7 matching bases. The CDR3 contains 16 residues. Trimming shortened V by 4 bases and J by 4 bases, and 18 bases separated the two germline ends. CDR1 is SGHRS, CDR2 YFSETQ, per germline. As DNA, the CDR3 is TGCGCCAGCAGCCCAGCTGGGCAGGGGGGTTACAATGAGCAGTTCTTC. Translated: CASSPAGQGGYNEQFF.

This clonotype was found a few times. V usage is TRBV12-3 or TRBV12-4 and J usage is TRBJ2-3, with unresolved D. V was shortened by 6 bases and J by 0 bases, with 10 bases between the two germline ends. The CDR3 extends over 14 amino acids. This chain's CDR3 is CASRQTVSTDTQYF. The DNA for the CDR3 is TGTGCCAGCAGGCAGACCGTTAGCACAGATACGCAGTATTTT.

This clonotype was recorded a few times. The chain combines TRBV27 with TRBJ2-2; 10 bases align to TRBD1. Trimming cost V 6 bases and J 6 bases; bases outside gene matches: 7. The germline gives CDR1 MNHEY, CDR2 SMNVEV (reference sequence). CDR3 length: 15 amino acids. The CDR3 sequence is CASSLGTGVPGELFF. For the CDR3, the DNA is TGTGCCAGCAGCCTCGGGACAGGGGTTCCCGGGGAGCTGTTTTTT.

This clonotype was picked up a small number of times. This chain uses TRBV4-3 with TRBJ2-1, with 8 positions matching TRBD1. CDR3 length: 18 residues. Unmatched junction bases numbered 12, after V lost 2 bases and J lost 3 bases. Germline CDR1 is LGHNA and CDR2 is YSLEER. The CDR3 protein is CASSQLRTGRSSYNEQFF. For the CDR3, the DNA is TGCGCCAGCAGCCAACTTAGGACAGGGAGGTCTAGCTACAATGAGCAGTTCTTC.

This clonotype was observed a few times. The genes are TRBV28 and TRBJ2-7; 12 bases fit TRBD2. The CDR3 contains 16 residues. Per the germline V gene, CDR1 is MDHEN and CDR2 is SYDVKM. The trim removed 5 bases at V and 6 bases at J, leaving 11 bases unmatched. The chain's CDR3 is CASSPPGALAGGEQYF. As DNA, the CDR3 is TGTGCCAGCAGTCCCCCCGGGGCACTAGCGGGGGGCGAGCAGTACTTC.

This rearrangement joins TRBV28 to TRBJ2-5; the match to TRBD1 covers 7 bases. Germline CDR1 MDHEN, CDR2 SYDVKM. The CDR3 covers 14 residues. V trimming: 1 base; J trimming: 4 bases; junction bases outside the gene matches: 3. The CDR3 nucleotides read TGTGCCAGCAGTTTATCGGACAGGCCAGAGACCCAGTACTTC. It yields the protein CASSLSDRPETQYF.

Notes on this clonotype: The junction shows a germline mismatch at one end, possibly a read error. The chain is built from TRBV7-7 and TRBJ2-2; D perhaps matches TRBD1 (5 bases). This CDR3 comprises 17 residues. Germline CDR1 reads SSHAT; CDR2 reads FNYEAQ (reference sequence). The CDR3 protein is CASSPNVDSDIEGELFF. The CDR3, as DNA: TGTGCTAGCAGCCCAAATGTCGACAGCGACATAGAGGGGGAGCTGTTTTTT. The whole variable domain, filled in from reference TRBV7-7 and TRBJ2-2, reads GAGVSQSPRYKVTKRGQDVTLRCDPISSHATLYWYQQALGQGPEFLTYFNYEAQPDKSGLPSDRFSAERPEGSISTLTIQRTEQRDSAMYRCASSPNVDSDIEGELFFGEGSRLTVL.

The chain has TRBV5-1 and TRBJ2-2; TRBD1 aligns across 7 bases. This CDR3 has 14 amino acids. Looked up from germline, CDR1 is SGHRS and CDR2 is YFSETQ. J gave up 5 bases and V 4 bases, and 5 bases lay outside the gene matches. The CDR3 bases are TGCGCCAGCAGCCGGGACAGTAGGACCGGGGAGCTGTTTTTT. Encoded protein: CASSRDSRTGELFF.

The rearrangement joins TRBV7-9 to TRBJ1-2, with no clear D. This CDR3 comprises 13 residues. Trimming took off 7 bases at V and 12 bases at J, with 21 bases between the two ends. CDR1 is SEHNR, CDR2 FQNEAQ, per germline (reference sequence). The CDR3 DNA follows: TGTGCCAGCACCCTCGCCGGCAGTAAAGGCAACACCTTC. Its protein is CASTLAGSKGNTF.

This clonotype was seen more than once but under ten times. The rearrangement uses TRBV9 and TRBJ2-3; D may be TRBD1 or TRBD2 (5 bases each). The V gene's germline CDR1 is SGDLS and CDR2 YYNGEE. This CDR3 contains 16 residues. The germline V and J ends were trimmed by 0 bases and 4 bases, with 15 bases remaining between them. The CDR3 loop is CASSVAPGAPPDTQYF. DNA for the CDR3: TGTGCCAGCAGCGTAGCTCCCGGGGCGCCGCCAGATACGCAGTATTTT.

Ten or more counts support this clonotype. CDR3 in amino acids: CASSGELGYGYTF. The CDR3 region has the DNA TGTGCCAGCAGCGGGGAATTAGGCTATGGCTACACCTTC. The chain links TRBV12-3 or TRBV12-4 to TRBJ1-2, with D hard to call. V lost 6 bases and J 4 bases, leaving 12 bases between the germline ends. The CDR3 length is 13 residues.

V and J are TRBV4-1 and TRBJ2-3, with a weak D call TRBD1 (5 bases). CDR1 and CDR2 (germline): MGHRA, YSYEKL. The CDR3 is made up of 14 amino acids. Trimming left V 5 bases short and J 3 bases short, with 12 bases between. CDR3 nucleotides: TGCGCCAGCAGCACAGCCGACAGTACAGATACGCAGTATTTT. Its protein is CASSTADSTDTQYF.

V gene TRBV5-1 combines with J gene TRBJ2-1, with D possibly TRBD1 on 6 matching bases. Germline V gene sequence: CDR1 SGHRS, CDR2 YFSETQ. The V end lost 1 base, the J end lost 9 bases, and 14 bases lay between the germline ends. This CDR3 is built from 14 residues. This CDR3 is CASSLTWGLGEQFF. The DNA of the CDR3 is TGCGCCAGCAGCTTGACGTGGGGGCTGGGTGAGCAGTTCTTC.

The chain is built from TRBV7-2 and TRBJ1-5; 9 bases line up with TRBD1. Germline V CDR1 and CDR2: SGHTA, FQGNSA. The length of the CDR3 is 14 residues. V dropped 6 bases and J dropped 2; count of bases not matched to a gene: 2. The CDR3 sequence is CASSRDRGNQPQHF. The CDR3, as DNA: TGTGCCAGCAGTCGGGACAGGGGCAATCAGCCCCAGCATTTT.

The sample holds many counts of this clonotype. The chain recombines TRBV6-2 or TRBV6-3 with TRBJ2-6; perhaps D is TRBD1 or TRBD2 (5 bases each). The germline V gene encodes CDR1 MNHEY and CDR2 SVGEGT. CDR3 length equals 14 residues. Trimming took off 2 bases at V and 3 bases at J, with 5 bases between the two ends. The CDR3 loop is CASSYGGGANVLTF. The CDR3 bases are TGTGCCAGCAGTTACGGGGGTGGGGCCAACGTCCTGACTTTC.

This clonotype turned up a few times. This rearrangement joins TRBV15 to TRBJ2-3; 7 bases are shared with TRBD2. Germline V lookup: CDR1 LNHNV, CDR2 YYDKDF (reference sequence). The CDR3 loop spans 15 amino acids. The V segment lost 7 bases and the J segment 0 bases; nucleotides outside the gene matches: 7. The CDR3 here is CATKGAGSSTDTQYF. In DNA form, the CDR3 reads TGTGCCACCAAGGGAGCGGGGAGTAGCACAGATACGCAGTATTTT.